These 15 T cell receptor beta chains originate from one sample sequenced in a study of T cell responses to AZD1222 COVID-19 vaccine (dated by TCRdb to about 2021). The sample's time point label is to be understood as: baseline before first vaccination. What the treatment or condition label conveys for this sample: meningococcal conjugate vaccine given as trial control. The method behind the library was the immunoSEQ multiplex PCR assay. The source is immuneACCESS, and TCRdb retained only in-frame sequences with V and J called. Part of the clones is not carried over; for the studies checked, unresolved V genes explain less than half of this, and the remainder is unexplained. In this sample the table shows 45,000 to 55,000 clones, around 85% of which occur a single time. Clones ranked in the top ten supply about 20% of the sample. The sequencing used peripheral blood, collected on day 0 of MenACWY control vaccination. The receptors here all came from an adult in good health.

The rearrangement links TRBV19 to TRBJ1-5; TRBD1 might be the D (5 bases). Germline V lookup: CDR1 LNHDA, CDR2 SQIVND (reference sequence). CDR3 size: 14 residues. Trimming took off 5 bases at V and 3 bases at J, with 11 bases between the two ends. CDR3 bases: TGTGCCAGTAGTCCCCGACAGATCAATCAGCCCCAGCATTTT. This gives the protein CASSPRQINQPQHF.

This clone was counted once. Relative to the germline gene, one junction end is altered; a read error may explain this. The gene calls are TRBV5-3 and TRBJ2-6, with 8 bases lining up with TRBD1. TRBV5-3 belongs to the ORF category, with a function that is uncertain. CDR3 length: 18 residues. The CDR3 spells CARRLGAGGGSGANVLTF. The CDR3 bases are TGTGCCAGACGCTTGGGGGCAGGGGGCGGCTCTGGGGCCAACGTCCTGACTTTC.

The V gene is TRBV19, the J gene TRBJ1-2; 7 bases map to TRBD1. V was pared by 9 bases and J by 3 bases, with 7 bases of the junction left unmatched. The CDR3 is 13 amino acids. The germline V gene has CDR1 LNHDA and CDR2 SQIVND (reference sequence). The CDR3 loop is CASRTGTDYGYTF. CDR3 DNA: TGTGCCAGCCGAACCGGGACAGACTATGGCTACACCTTC.

The V call is TRBV30, the J call TRBJ2-6, with 8 bases that match TRBD1. The ends lost 5 bases at V and 3 bases at J; junction bases unmatched: 9. The CDR3 runs to 16 residues. Germline CDR1 GTSNPN, CDR2 SVGIG (reference sequence). The CDR3 loop reads CAWGTGGVGGANVLTF. For the CDR3, the DNA is TGTGCCTGGGGGACAGGAGGGGTTGGTGGGGCCAACGTCCTGACTTTC.

The chain carries TRBV2 and TRBJ2-2; maybe TRBD1 (6 bases). Between the trimmed V and J ends, which lost 9 bases and 6 bases, there was a span of 14 bases. Germline values: CDR1 SNHLY, CDR2 FYNNEI. The CDR3 is 13 amino acids. CDR3 region: CARTGQIPGELFF. CDR3 coding DNA: TGTGCCAGGACGGGACAAATTCCCGGGGAGCTGTTTTTT.

The genes are TRBV12-5 and TRBJ2-7; D is uncertain. CDR1 LGHNT and CDR2 FRNRAP come from the germline V gene. Between the trimmed V and J ends, which lost 1 base and 7 bases, there was a span of 17 bases. The CDR3 loop spans 15 amino acids. CDR3: CASGLALGVGKEQYF. The CDR3 DNA follows: TGTGCTAGTGGTTTGGCCTTGGGCGTAGGAAAAGAGCAGTACTTC.

This chain joins TRBV28 and TRBJ2-1; D not certain. From germline, CDR1 is MDHEN and CDR2 SYDVKM. The ends were cut back, 8 bases at V and 4 bases at J, with 9 bases in the middle. There are 12 residues in the CDR3. This CDR3 reads CASGVQYNEQFF. In DNA, the CDR3 is TGTGCCAGCGGTGTACAGTACAATGAGCAGTTCTTC.

J is TRBJ2-5 and V is TRBV10-3; the D gene is possibly TRBD2 (6 bases). CDR3 length: 14 residues. V was cut by 0 bases and J by 5 bases, with 10 bases left in between. Germline V gene lookup returns CDR1 ENHRY and CDR2 SYGVKD. The CDR3 is CAISESGGTETQYF. The CDR3 nucleotides are TGTGCCATCAGTGAGTCGGGGGGTACGGAGACCCAGTACTTC.

This chain connects TRBV9 to TRBJ2-2; unclear D gene. Per germline, CDR1 SGDLS and CDR2 YYNGEE. Trimming took 0 bases from V and 0 from J, leaving 9 bases between them. The CDR3 runs to 16 residues. CDR3 sequence (DNA): TGTGCCAGCAGCGTAGGGCTTTCCCCGAACACCGGGGAGCTGTTTTTT. It translates to CASSVGLSPNTGELFF.

V gene TRBV6-1 combines with J gene TRBJ2-7; TRBD2 matches 7 bases. V lost 0 bases to trimming and J lost 6 bases; unmatched junction nucleotides: 5. The CDR3 spans 14 residues. Looked up from germline, CDR1 is MNHNS and CDR2 is SASEGT. As DNA, the CDR3 is TGTGCCAGCAGTGAAGCGGGAGGGAGCGGCGAGCAGTACTTC. This sequence encodes CASSEAGGSGEQYF.

This clone was observed a handful of times. The chain has TRBV7-9 and TRBJ2-7, with TRBD2 matching 10 bases. The CDR3 extends over 13 amino acids. V was clipped by 5 bases and J by 5 bases; unmatched bases: 3. The germline CDR1 and CDR2 sequences are SEHNR and FQNEAQ (reference sequence). In nucleotides, the CDR3 is TGTGCCAGCAGCAGCGGGAGGGCCCACGAGCAGTACTTC. This translates into CASSSGRAHEQYF.

This sequence joins TRBV6-5 and TRBJ2-1; D gene uncertain. The length of the CDR3 is 11 residues. Deletions cut 2 bases from V and 10 bases from J, with 6 bases between. Germline-derived CDR1 and CDR2 are MNHEY and SVGAGI. CDR3 in amino acids: CASSYRREQFF. CDR3 nucleotides: TGTGCCAGCAGTTACCGCCGGGAGCAGTTCTTC.

The V and J genes are TRBV28 and TRBJ2-1; 8 bases map to TRBD2. This CDR3 spans 14 amino acids. Germline V CDR1 and CDR2: MDHEN, SYDVKM. The J segment lost 1 base and the V segment lost 7 bases, leaving 3 bases of the junction unmatched. CDR3 nucleotide sequence: TGTGCCAGCACTCGGGGGGGTTCCTACAATGAGCAGTTCTTC. Amino acids: CASTRGGSYNEQFF.

The rearrangement joins TRBV5-1 to TRBJ1-2; D is possibly TRBD1 (5 bases). The germline CDR1 and CDR2 sequences are SGHRS and YFSETQ. This CDR3 has 12 residues. Deletions cut 9 bases from V and 8 bases from J, with 17 bases between. The DNA of the CDR3 is TGCGCCACAAGGGGCGAAATGGGCGGCTACACCTTC. As protein: CATRGEMGGYTF. The full variable domain, its missing parts supplied by reference TRBV5-1 and TRBJ1-2, is KAGVTQTPRYLIKTRGQQVTLSCSPISGHRSVSWYQQTPGQGLQFLFEYFSETQRNKGNFPGRFSGRQFSNSRSEMNVSTLELGDSALYLCATRGEMGGYTFGSGTRLTVV.

This clone is medium-sized in the sample. The chain is built from TRBV9 and TRBJ1-5; D is unclear. This CDR3 has 12 amino acids. Deletions cut 3 bases from V and 1 base from J, with 2 bases between. The germline gives CDR1 SGDLS, CDR2 YYNGEE. CDR3 loop: CASSGSNQPQHF. The CDR3 coding sequence is TGTGCCAGCAGCGGCAGCAATCAGCCCCAGCATTTT.